This TCR beta chain derives from a study of graft-versus-host responses after intestinal transplantation (dated by TCRdb to about 2021). Regarding the research as a whole: Multivisceral, liver-intestinal, or isolated intestinal transplants were received by the recipients. Every recipient was given anti-thymocyte globulin induction, followed by 3 to 4 years of maintenance tacrolimus and steroids. Graft-versus-host and host-versus-graft alloreactive T cell clones were tracked in the graft, circulation and bone marrow after intestinal transplantation using bulk TCR-beta CDR3 sequencing. To identify alloreactive clones, pre-transplant mixed lymphocyte reaction products were sequenced and compared with unstimulated pre-transplant donor and recipient T cells. The cohort enrolled 20 to 30 intestinal transplant recipients, one of whom was a retransplant, and a few patients without pretransplant specimens were excluded. A peak of at least 4% donor T cells among recipient peripheral blood mononuclear cells was the definition used for donor T cell macrochimerism. Samples from a few later patients were sequenced in-house on an Illumina MiSeq with MiXCR processing rather than by the commercial service.

This clone was seen only once. No cognate antigen has been identified for it. Qualities for individual bases were not recorded, and no much larger clone is one base off. Libraries came from the immunoSEQ multiplex PCR assay. For most patients, genomic DNA was isolated with the Qiagen DNeasy Blood and Tissue Kit and shipped frozen to Adaptive Biotechnologies for TCR sequencing. For most patients, high-throughput TCR-beta CDR3 sequencing of genomic DNA was performed by Adaptive Biotechnologies. For the original study's pipeline: TCR sequencing data for around 19 patients were retrieved from Adaptive's ImmunoSEQ software; a few other patients were processed with MiXCR and VDJtools. To correct CD4 versus CD8 sorting errors, any sequence found in both subsets at a frequency ratio below 5:1 was removed. CDR3 nucleotide sequences shared between donor and recipient were removed because their origin could not be assigned. To be classed as alloreactive, a clone needed at least 2-fold expansion over unstimulated cells and a minimum CFSE-low frequency of 0.002% (template counts) or 0.001% (read counts). Mappable clones were those detected in sequenced pre-transplant spleen, lymph node, or MLR CFSE-low populations of the donor or recipient. Cumulative frequency of alloreactive clones was calculated as a percentage of all sequences weighted by copy number. The table comes from immuneACCESS by way of TCRdb, which keeps in-frame sequences with V and J called. Part of the clones is missing from these tables; in studies checked, under half for an unresolved V gene and the rest for unknown reasons. That table furnishes V, J and clone size, whereas the DNA furnished D and trimming. Present in this sample are around 100,000 clones, 87% of which were seen just once. The top ten hold roughly 0.9% of the sample.

What the study reported, not specific to this receptor: GvH clones were detected in recipient bone marrow, and some appeared earlier in ileal mucosa or blood, consistent with an intestinal mucosal origin. High GvH to HvG T cell clonal ratios were observed in the allografts of patients with donor T cell macrochimerism. The conclusions were limited by the relatively low number and heterogeneity of the intestinal transplant patients. Early after transplant, peak levels of circulating GvH clones were associated with declines in HvG clones.

What this sample's time point label stands for: cells obtained before transplantation from donor or recipient. CD3+CD4+ and CD3+CD8+ populations were FACS-sorted from unstimulated pre-transplant donor and recipient cells taken from spleen or lymph nodes. The CDR3 holds 14 amino acids from the cysteine to the phenylalanine. Only CDR3 DNA is held: 42 bases, read in frame from base 1. Reading the germline V gene gives CDR1 KGHSH and CDR2 LQKENI. Trimming costs V 1 base and J 5 bases, and their ends lie 9 bases apart. The rearranged chain carries TRBV18 and TRBJ2-1; TRBD2 is a possible D gene, resting on 5 matching bases. Material: unstimulated CD4+ T cells sorted from spleen or lymph node cells, obtained before intestinal transplant. The receptor was isolated from a human donor who received an intestinal transplant. The nucleotides are TGTGCCAGCTCACCACGAGGAGCGGACAATGAGCAGTTCTTC. Translated, it reads CASSPRGADNEQFF.